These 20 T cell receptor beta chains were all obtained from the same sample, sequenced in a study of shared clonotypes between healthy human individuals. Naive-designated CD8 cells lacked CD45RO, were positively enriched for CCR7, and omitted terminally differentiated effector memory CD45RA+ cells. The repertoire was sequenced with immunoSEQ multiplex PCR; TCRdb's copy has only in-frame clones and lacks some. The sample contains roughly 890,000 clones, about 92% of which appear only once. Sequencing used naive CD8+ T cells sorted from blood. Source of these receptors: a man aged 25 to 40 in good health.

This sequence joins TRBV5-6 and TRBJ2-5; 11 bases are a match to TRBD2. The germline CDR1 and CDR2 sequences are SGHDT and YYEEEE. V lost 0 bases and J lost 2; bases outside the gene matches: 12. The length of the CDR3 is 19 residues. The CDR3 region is CASSLDGLAGGPEQETQYF. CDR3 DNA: TGTGCCAGCAGCTTGGACGGGCTAGCGGGAGGACCTGAGCAAGAGACCCAGTACTTC.

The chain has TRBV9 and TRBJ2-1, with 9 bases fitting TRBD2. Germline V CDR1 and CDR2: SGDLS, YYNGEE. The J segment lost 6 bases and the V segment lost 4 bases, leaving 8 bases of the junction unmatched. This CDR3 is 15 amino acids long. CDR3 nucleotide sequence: TGTGCCAGCAGCATTAGCGGGAGCCCGGGCAATGAGCAGTTCTTC. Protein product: CASSISGSPGNEQFF.

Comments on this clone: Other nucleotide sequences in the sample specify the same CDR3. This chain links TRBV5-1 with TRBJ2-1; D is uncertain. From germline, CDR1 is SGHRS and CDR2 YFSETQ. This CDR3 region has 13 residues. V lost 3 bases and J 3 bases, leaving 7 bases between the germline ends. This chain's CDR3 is CASSWTSYNEQFF. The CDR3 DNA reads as TGCGCCAGCAGCTGGACCAGCTACAATGAGCAGTTCTTC. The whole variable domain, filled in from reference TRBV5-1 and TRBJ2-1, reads KAGVTQTPRYLIKTRGQQVTLSCSPISGHRSVSWYQQTPGQGLQFLFEYFSETQRNKGNFPGRFSGRQFSNSRSEMNVSTLELGDSALYLCASSWTSYNEQFFGPGTRLTVL.

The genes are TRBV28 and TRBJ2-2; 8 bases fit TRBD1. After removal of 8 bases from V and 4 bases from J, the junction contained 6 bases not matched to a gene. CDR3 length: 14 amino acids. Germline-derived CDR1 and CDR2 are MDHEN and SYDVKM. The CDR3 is CASAGGPITGELFF. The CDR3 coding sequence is TGTGCCAGCGCAGGGGGCCCCATCACCGGGGAGCTGTTTTTT.

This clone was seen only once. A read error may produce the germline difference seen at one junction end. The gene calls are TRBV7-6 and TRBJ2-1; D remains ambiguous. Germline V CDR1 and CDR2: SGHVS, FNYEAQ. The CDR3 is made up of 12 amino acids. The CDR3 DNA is TGTGCCAGCAGTTTGCCACTTTCGGAGCCGTTCTTC. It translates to CASSLPLSEPFF.

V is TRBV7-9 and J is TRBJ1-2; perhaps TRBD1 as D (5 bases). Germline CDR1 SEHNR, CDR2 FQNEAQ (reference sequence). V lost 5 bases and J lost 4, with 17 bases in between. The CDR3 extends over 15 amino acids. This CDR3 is CASSLLPQGAYGYTF. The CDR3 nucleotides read TGTGCCAGCAGCCTCCTCCCGCAGGGAGCCTATGGCTACACCTTC.

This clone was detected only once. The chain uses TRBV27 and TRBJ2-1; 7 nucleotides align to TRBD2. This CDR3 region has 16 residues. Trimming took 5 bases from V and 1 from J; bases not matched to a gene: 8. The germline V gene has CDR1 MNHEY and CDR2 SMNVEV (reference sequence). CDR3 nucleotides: TGTGCCAGCAGTCCCAATACCGGGGGGTCCTACAATGAGCAGTTCTTC. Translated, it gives CASSPNTGGSYNEQFF.

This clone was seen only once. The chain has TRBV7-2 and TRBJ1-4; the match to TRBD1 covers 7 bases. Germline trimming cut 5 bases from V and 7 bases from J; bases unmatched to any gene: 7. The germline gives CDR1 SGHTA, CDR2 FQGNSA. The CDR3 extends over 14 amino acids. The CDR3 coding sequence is TGTGCCAGCAGCCAAGGGGGCGGCGGTGAAAAACTGTTTTTT. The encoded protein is CASSQGGGGEKLFF.

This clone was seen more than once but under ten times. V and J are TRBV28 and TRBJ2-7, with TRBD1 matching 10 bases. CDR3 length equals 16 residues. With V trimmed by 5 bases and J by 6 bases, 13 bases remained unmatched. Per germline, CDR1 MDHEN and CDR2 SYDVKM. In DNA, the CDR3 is TGTGCCAGCAGTAACTTCGGGACAGGGGTCTTGGGCGAGCAGTACTTC. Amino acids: CASSNFGTGVLGEQYF.

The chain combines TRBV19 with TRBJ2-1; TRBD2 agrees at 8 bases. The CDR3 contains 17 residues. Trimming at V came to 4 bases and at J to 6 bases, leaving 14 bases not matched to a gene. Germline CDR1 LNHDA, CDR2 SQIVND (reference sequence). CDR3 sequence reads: CASSTSTPGTRINEQFF. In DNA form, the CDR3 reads TGTGCCAGTAGTACCTCGACCCCCGGGACTAGAATCAATGAGCAGTTCTTC.

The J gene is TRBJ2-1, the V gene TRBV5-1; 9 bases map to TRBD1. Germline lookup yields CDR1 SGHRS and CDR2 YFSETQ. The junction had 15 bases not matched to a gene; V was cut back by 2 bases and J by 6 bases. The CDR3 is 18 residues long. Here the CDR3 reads CASSFTRDRASNFNEQFF. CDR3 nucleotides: TGCGCCAGCAGCTTTACCCGGGACAGGGCGTCTAATTTCAATGAGCAGTTCTTC.

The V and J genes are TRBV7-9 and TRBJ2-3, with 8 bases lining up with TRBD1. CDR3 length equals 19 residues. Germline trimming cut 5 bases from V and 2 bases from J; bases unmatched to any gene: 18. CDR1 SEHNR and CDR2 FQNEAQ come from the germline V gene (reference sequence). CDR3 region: CASSRIRQGSRLDTDTQYF. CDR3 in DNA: TGTGCCAGCAGCAGAATCCGACAGGGGTCAAGACTAGACACAGATACGCAGTATTTT.

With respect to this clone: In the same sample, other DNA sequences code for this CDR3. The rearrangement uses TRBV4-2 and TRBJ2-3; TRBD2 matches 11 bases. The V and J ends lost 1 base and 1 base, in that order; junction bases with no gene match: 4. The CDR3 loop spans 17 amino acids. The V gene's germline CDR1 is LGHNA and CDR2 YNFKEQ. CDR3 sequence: CASSQGLAGGGTDTQYF. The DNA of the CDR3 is TGTGCCAGCAGCCAAGGGCTAGCGGGAGGCGGCACAGATACGCAGTATTTT.

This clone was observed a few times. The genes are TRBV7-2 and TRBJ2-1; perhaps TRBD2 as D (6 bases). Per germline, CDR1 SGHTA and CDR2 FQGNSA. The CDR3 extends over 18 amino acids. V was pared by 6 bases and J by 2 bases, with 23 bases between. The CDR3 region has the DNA TGTGCCAGCAGATTTCCCCGTGATAGCGGAGAAACCTACAATGAGCAGTTCTTC. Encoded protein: CASRFPRDSGETYNEQFF.

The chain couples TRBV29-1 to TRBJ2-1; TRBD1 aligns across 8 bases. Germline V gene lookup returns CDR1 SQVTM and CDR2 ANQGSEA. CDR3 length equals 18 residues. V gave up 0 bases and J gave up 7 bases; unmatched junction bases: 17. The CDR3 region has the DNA TGCAGCGTTGAAGATTGGGGAACAGACAGGGGAGTGATAAATGAGCAGTTCTTC. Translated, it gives CSVEDWGTDRGVINEQFF.

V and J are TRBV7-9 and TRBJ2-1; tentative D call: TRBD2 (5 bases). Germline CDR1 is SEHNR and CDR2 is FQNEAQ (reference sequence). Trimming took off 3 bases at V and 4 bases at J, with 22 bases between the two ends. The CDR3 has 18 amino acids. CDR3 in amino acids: CASSLPPGTTTWYNEQFF. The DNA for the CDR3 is TGTGCCAGCAGCTTGCCGCCGGGAACTACCACCTGGTACAATGAGCAGTTCTTC.

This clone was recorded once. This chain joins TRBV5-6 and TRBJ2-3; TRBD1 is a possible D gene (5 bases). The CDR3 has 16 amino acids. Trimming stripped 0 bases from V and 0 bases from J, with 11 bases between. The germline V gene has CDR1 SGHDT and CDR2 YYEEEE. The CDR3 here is CASSLAAAGSTDTQYF. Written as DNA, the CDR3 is TGTGCCAGCAGCTTGGCCGCGGCAGGGAGCACAGATACGCAGTATTTT.

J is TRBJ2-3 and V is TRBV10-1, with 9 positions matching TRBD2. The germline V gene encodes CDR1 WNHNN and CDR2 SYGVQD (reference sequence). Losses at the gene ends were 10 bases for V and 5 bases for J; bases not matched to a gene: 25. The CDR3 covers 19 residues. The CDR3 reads CATAAGTGIAGVLGDTQYF. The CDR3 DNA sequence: TGCGCCACCGCGGCGGGTACAGGAATAGCGGGAGTTCTCGGAGATACGCAGTATTTT.

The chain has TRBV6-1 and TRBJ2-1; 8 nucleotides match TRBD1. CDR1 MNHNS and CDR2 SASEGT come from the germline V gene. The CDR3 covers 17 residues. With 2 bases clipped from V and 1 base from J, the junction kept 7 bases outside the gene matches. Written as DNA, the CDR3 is TGTGCCAGCAGTGAATTCATCAGGGGGCGATCCTACAATGAGCAGTTCTTC. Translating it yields CASSEFIRGRSYNEQFF.

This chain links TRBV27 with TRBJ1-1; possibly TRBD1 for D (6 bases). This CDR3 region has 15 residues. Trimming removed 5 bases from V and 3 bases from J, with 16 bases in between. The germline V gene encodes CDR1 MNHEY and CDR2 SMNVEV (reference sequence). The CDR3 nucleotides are TGTGCCAGCAGTCCCCACTACGACAGGCACACTGAAGCTTTCTTT. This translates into CASSPHYDRHTEAFF.